The 20 T cell receptor beta chains reported below all come from one sample, sequenced in a study of shared clonotypes between healthy human individuals. The naive CD8 subset, CD45RO-negative cells positively selected for CCR7, excluded terminally differentiated effector memory CD45RA+ cells. Sequencing was performed with immunoSEQ multiplex PCR; in TCRdb, only in-frame clones are kept and a portion is missing. The table lists over 2,000,000 clones, 93% of them singletons, with 1.5% to 2% in the top ten. Sequencing was performed on naive CD8+ T cells from PBMCs. All receptors derive from a man between 18 and 35 years old in good health. Some clones in this sample may be carry-over from other donors' samples.

CDR3 amino acids: CASSVEAVSYEQYF. The CDR3 bases are TGTGCCAGCAGCGTCGAGGCGGTCTCCTACGAGCAGTACTTC. The chain joins TRBV9 to TRBJ2-7; unclear D gene. V was clipped by 2 bases and J by 0 bases, with 9 bases between them. The CDR3 consists of 14 residues. CDR1 is SGDLS, CDR2 YYNGEE, per germline.

The rearrangement uses TRBV11-2 and TRBJ1-1, with a weak D call TRBD1 (5 bases). V shed 5 bases and J shed 5 bases, with 6 bases lying between them. Germline CDR1 and CDR2: SGHAT and FQNNGV. This CDR3 region has 11 residues. This CDR3 reads CASSPGTEAFF. The CDR3 DNA reads TGTGCCAGCAGCCCAGGGACTGAAGCTTTCTTT.

The chain has TRBV7-2 and TRBJ2-4, with 8 nucleotides matching TRBD2. CDR1 is SGHTA, CDR2 FQGNSA, per germline. CDR3 length: 11 residues. V dropped 5 bases and J dropped 15; count of bases not matched to a gene: 6. The CDR3 reads CASSPGLAPYF. Written as DNA, the CDR3 is TGTGCCAGCAGCCCTGGACTAGCCCCGTACTTC.

As concerns this clone: The same CDR3 arises from other DNA sequences in this sample as well. This sequence joins TRBV4-3 and TRBJ2-7, with D perhaps TRBD1 (5 bases). V was cut by 0 bases and J by 2 bases, with 11 bases left in between. Germline CDR1 LGHNA, CDR2 YSLEER. The CDR3 contains 15 residues. Written as DNA, the CDR3 is TGCGCCAGCAGCCAAGATTTCAGGGCACCCTACGAGCAGTACTTC. It codes for CASSQDFRAPYEQYF.

The chain couples TRBV6-1 to TRBJ1-1, with D hard to call. The germline V gene encodes CDR1 MNHNS and CDR2 SASEGT. Trimming stripped 2 bases from V and 5 bases from J, with 15 bases between. This CDR3 region has 15 residues. CDR3 DNA: TGTGCCAGCAGTGAACGAGCAGGACGTACGACTGAAGCTTTCTTT. This translates into CASSERAGRTTEAFF.

The chain has TRBV27 and TRBJ2-7, with 8 bases fitting TRBD2. The CDR3 has 15 residues. CDR1 and CDR2 (germline): MNHEY, SMNVEV (reference sequence). V lost 5 bases, J lost 5 bases, and 11 bases stayed unmatched. The CDR3 DNA is TGTGCCAGCAGTCGGCTGTGGGGAGCGGGAGACGAGCAGTACTTC. Translating gives CASSRLWGAGDEQYF.

The chain uses TRBV9 and TRBJ2-2; 8 positions agree with TRBD1. Unmatched junction bases numbered 7, after V lost 0 bases and J lost 0 bases. Germline V gene data show CDR1 as SGDLS and CDR2 as YYNGEE. The CDR3 runs to 18 residues. The chain's CDR3 is CASSVVTGVDPNTGELFF. The CDR3 DNA is TGTGCCAGCAGCGTAGTGACAGGGGTTGATCCGAACACCGGGGAGCTGTTTTTT.

This clone was recorded only once. CDR3 loop: CASSMATRQGLGNTIYF. In DNA form, the CDR3 reads TGTGCCAGTAGTATGGCCACCCGGCAGGGCCTTGGAAACACCATATATTTT. This rearrangement joins TRBV19 to TRBJ1-3; D possibly corresponds to TRBD1 (5 bases). Germline V gene lookup returns CDR1 LNHDA and CDR2 SQIVND (reference sequence). V lost 3 bases and J 3 bases, leaving 18 bases between the germline ends. The CDR3 is 17 amino acids.

This chain joins TRBV7-8 and TRBJ2-1; 8 bases match TRBD1. With 5 bases clipped from V and 6 bases from J, the junction kept 12 bases outside the gene matches. This CDR3 has 16 residues. Germline V gives CDR1 SGHVS, CDR2 FQNEAQ. The CDR3 DNA follows: TGTGCCAGCAGCCGAAGAGACAGGGGTCCGTTCAATGAGCAGTTCTTC. Its translation is CASSRRDRGPFNEQFF. Full variable domain (missing parts from reference TRBV7-8 and TRBJ2-1): GAGVSQSPRYKVAKRGQDVALRCDPISGHVSLFWYQQALGQGPEFLTYFQNEAQLDKSGLPSDRFFAERPEGSVSTLKIQRTQQEDSAVYLCASSRRDRGPFNEQFFGPGTRLTVL.

The chain joins TRBV7-6 to TRBJ2-3; D not certain. Germline CDR1 SGHVS, CDR2 FNYEAQ. V gave up 5 bases and J gave up 1 base, with 13 bases separating them. The length of the CDR3 is 15 residues. The CDR3 reads CASSGAWGGTDTQYF. CDR3 nucleotide sequence: TGTGCCAGCAGCGGCGCTTGGGGTGGCACAGATACGCAGTATTTT.

This chain connects TRBV7-3 to TRBJ1-1, with 7 bases fitting TRBD1. This CDR3 comprises 14 residues. Germline-derived CDR1 and CDR2 are SGHTA and FQGTGA. With 4 bases clipped from V and 1 base from J, the junction kept 3 bases outside the gene matches. The CDR3 nucleotides read TGTGCCAGCAGCTCAACAGGGGCGAACACTGAAGCTTTCTTT. Amino acids: CASSSTGANTEAFF.

The J gene is TRBJ1-1, the V gene TRBV7-2; 7 nucleotides match TRBD1. The CDR3 has 11 residues. Unmatched junction bases numbered 1, after V lost 5 bases and J lost 7 bases. The germline V gene encodes CDR1 SGHTA and CDR2 FQGNSA. This CDR3 is CASSQGDEAFF. CDR3 in DNA: TGTGCCAGCAGCCAGGGGGATGAAGCTTTCTTT.

This sequence joins TRBV19 and TRBJ1-1, with a possible D match to TRBD1 (5 bases). Trimming cost V 1 base and J 5 bases, with 11 bases left between them. The germline CDR1 and CDR2 sequences are LNHDA and SQIVND (reference sequence). CDR3 length: 14 residues. CDR3 in amino acids: CASSIGGIRTEAFF. CDR3 bases: TGTGCCAGTAGTATAGGGGGGATAAGGACTGAAGCTTTCTTT.

The chain recombines TRBV7-9 with TRBJ2-2, with 11 nucleotides matching TRBD2. Germline V gene lookup returns CDR1 SEHNR and CDR2 FQNEAQ (reference sequence). The CDR3 covers 17 residues. Trimming at V came to 3 bases and at J to 7 bases, leaving 10 bases not matched to a gene. The CDR3 DNA sequence: TGTGCCAGCAGCTTTCATAGCGGGAGGGCCCCAGGCGGGGAGCTGTTTTTT. Protein product: CASSFHSGRAPGGELFF.

The rearrangement joins TRBV5-4 to TRBJ1-4; D gene unclear. Germline-derived CDR1 and CDR2 are SGHNT and YYREEE (reference sequence). The CDR3 is 15 amino acids. V shed 2 bases and J shed 3 bases, with 11 bases lying between them. In DNA form, the CDR3 reads TGTGCCAGCAGCTTCGGCGGGTATGCTAATGAAAAACTGTTTTTT. Translation gives CASSFGGYANEKLFF.

The V call is TRBV19, the J call TRBJ2-7; 9 positions match TRBD2. The length of the CDR3 is 15 residues. The germline V gene has CDR1 LNHDA and CDR2 SQIVND (reference sequence). V lost 7 bases and J lost 0; bases outside the gene matches: 7. CDR3 protein: CASTPTSGYSYEQYF. The CDR3 DNA reads TGTGCCAGTACACCAACTAGCGGGTACTCCTACGAGCAGTACTTC. The full variable domain, completed using reference TRBV19 and TRBJ2-7, is DGGITQSPKYLFRKEGQNVTLSCEQNLNHDAMYWYRQDPGQGLRLIYYSQIVNDFQKGDIAEGYSVSREKKESFPLTVTSAQKNPTAFYLCASTPTSGYSYEQYFGPGTRLTVT.

This clone was observed once. Other DNA sequences within the sample encode an identical CDR3. The V gene is TRBV18, the J gene TRBJ2-1, with TRBD2 matching over 7 bases. J gave up 4 bases and V 4 bases, and 1 base lay outside the gene matches. Germline V gives CDR1 KGHSH, CDR2 LQKENI. The length of the CDR3 is 13 residues. The CDR3 DNA is TGTGCCAGCTCACTGGGGGGGTACAATGAGCAGTTCTTC. This codes for CASSLGGYNEQFF.

This clone was detected once. The chain couples TRBV27 to TRBJ2-2; unclear D gene. V dropped 4 bases and J dropped 0 bases, with 3 bases sitting between them. Germline values: CDR1 MNHEY, CDR2 SMNVEV (reference sequence). This CDR3 region has 13 residues. For the CDR3, the DNA is TGTGCCAGCAGTTGGTCGAACACCGGGGAGCTGTTTTTT. This sequence encodes CASSWSNTGELFF.

The chain recombines TRBV7-9 with TRBJ2-4, with no clear D. The CDR3 loop spans 16 amino acids. The V end was cut by 5 bases, the J end by 1 base, with 15 bases between. Germline assignment: CDR1 SEHNR and CDR2 FQNEAQ (reference sequence). The CDR3 DNA follows: TGTGCCAGCAGCCCGCCGCCGACGGACGCCAAAAACATTCAGTACTTC. Translating gives CASSPPPTDAKNIQYF.

This sequence joins TRBV27 and TRBJ1-1; D gene unclear. Germline V CDR1 and CDR2: MNHEY, SMNVEV (reference sequence). Trimming took 4 bases from V and 4 from J, leaving 10 bases between them. The CDR3 loop spans 13 amino acids. The CDR3 DNA follows: TGTGCCAGCAGTTGGGGAAGGGCCACTGAAGCTTTCTTT. Translation: CASSWGRATEAFF.